Detailed here is one T cell receptor (beta chain). The junction had 4 bases not matched to a gene; V was cut back by 1 base and J by 4 bases. Germline V lookup: CDR1 KGHDR, CDR2 SFDVKD. The CDR3 has 16 amino acids. The sample belongs to a study of blood T cell repertoires in COVID-19. This table comes from immunoSEQ multiplex PCR, and its TCRdb copy is limited to in-frame clones, with some not included. The data show roughly 270,000 clones, around 84% seen once. J is TRBJ2-1 and V is TRBV24-1, with 9 nucleotides matching TRBD2. This receptor was taken from a man aged 40-55 years who had been exposed to COVID-19. The sample was PBMCs or T cells enriched from blood (not recorded which). This CDR3 is CATSDLRAGGYNEQFF. For the CDR3, the DNA is TGTGCCACCAGTGATTTAAGGGCGGGAGGGTACAATGAGCAGTTCTTC.